A selection of T cell receptor beta chains follows, all from one sample in a study of identical twins. TCRdb fed the 5' RACE reads into MiXCR, producing one record per CDR3 protein. The repertoire holds more than 400,000 distinct CDR3 sequences, with roughly 15% as singletons. Separately, the same data were catalogued under a study of yellow fever vaccine responses in identical twins.

Sample: CD4+ T cells sorted from blood. These receptors were obtained from a woman under 30 in good health. CDR3s include the opening cysteine and the closing phenylalanine or tryptophan. A D gene is named only where the DNA matches it firmly. Not all rows give a size; the values are once, few, many and, for expanded clones, a class.

j_gene: TRBJ2-1
v_gene: TRBV28
d_gene: -
abundance: -
CDR3nt: TGTGCCAGCAGTTCCAACCCCGCCAATGAGCAGTTCTTC
CDR3aa: CASSSNPANEQFF

j_gene: TRBJ2-4
v_gene: TRBV12-3/TRBV12-4
d_gene: TRBD1
abundance: few
CDR3nt: TGTGCCAGCAGTTTAGCGGGCGCGGGACAGGTTCTAGCCAAAAACATTCAGTACTTC
CDR3aa: CASSLAGAGQVLAKNIQYF

j_gene: TRBJ2-1
v_gene: TRBV11-2
d_gene: -
abundance: few
CDR3nt: TGTGCCAGCAGCTTAGGGATAGTTAACAATGAGCAGTTCTTC
CDR3aa: CASSLGIVNNEQFF

j_gene: TRBJ2-1
v_gene: TRBV15
d_gene: TRBD2
abundance: -
CDR3nt: TGTGCCACCAGCAGTGGCCAAATGGGTAGCGGGTTCTACAATGAGCAGTTCTTC
CDR3aa: CATSSGQMGSGFYNEQFF

j_gene: TRBJ1-6
v_gene: TRBV3-1
d_gene: -
abundance: -
CDR3nt: TGTGCCAGCAGTCTATCGACGGTAACTAATTCACCCCTCCACTTT
CDR3aa: CASSLSTVTNSPLHF

j_gene: TRBJ2-7
v_gene: TRBV20-1
d_gene: TRBD1
abundance: -
CDR3nt: TGCAGTGCTAGCAGGGACAGGGGGGACGAGCAGTACTTC
CDR3aa: CSASRDRGDEQYF

j_gene: TRBJ2-2
v_gene: TRBV4-1
d_gene: -
abundance: many
CDR3nt: TGCGCCAGCAGCCAAGATGGTAACGGGCTAGGCACCGGGGAGCTGTTTTTT
CDR3aa: CASSQDGNGLGTGELFF

j_gene: TRBJ1-6
v_gene: TRBV7-9
d_gene: -
abundance: few
CDR3nt: TGTGCCAGCAGCTCCTCCTATAATTCACCCCTCCACTTT
CDR3aa: CASSSSYNSPLHF

j_gene: TRBJ2-1
v_gene: TRBV3-1
d_gene: -
abundance: many
CDR3nt: TGTGCCAGCAGCGAAGGGAGTATGTCGGGGGAGCAGTTCTTC
CDR3aa: CASSEGSMSGEQFF

j_gene: TRBJ2-3
v_gene: TRBV11-2
d_gene: -
abundance: few
CDR3nt: TGTGCCAGCAGACTCCGGTTCCGAACCGGAGAACACACAGATACGCAGTATTTT
CDR3aa: CASRLRFRTGEHTDTQYF

j_gene: TRBJ2-1
v_gene: TRBV7-2
d_gene: -
abundance: few
CDR3nt: TGTGCCAGCAGCTTAAGGGTTGACAGAAGAAACAATGAGCAGTTCTTC
CDR3aa: CASSLRVDRRNNEQFF